The 27 T cell receptor beta chains listed next were all sequenced from one sample in a study of T cell repertoires in cytomegalovirus infection. From the reads, TCRdb called clonotypes with MiXCR, one entry per CDR3 protein. Here the sample spans around 290,000 distinct CDR3 sequences, about 25% being singletons. The sample was PBMCs. Receptor source: a human donor in good health (CMV status not recorded). Some clones in this sample may be carry-over from other donors' samples.

This clonotype was observed many times. The chain combines TRBV7-2 with TRBJ1-1; D uncertain. The V and J ends lost 0 bases and 7 bases respectively, with 12 bases between them. This CDR3 is built from 14 residues. Germline-derived CDR1 and CDR2 are SGHTA and FQGNSA. The CDR3 loop is CASSLASTAGEAFF. CDR3 nucleotides: TGTGCCAGCAGCTTAGCGTCGACCGCGGGTGAAGCTTTCTTT. Looking up the rest from reference TRBV7-2 and TRBJ1-1 gives the full variable domain: GAGVSQSPSNKVTEKGKDVELRCDPISGHTALYWYRQSLGQGLEFLIYFQGNSAPDKSGLPSDRFSAERTGGSVSTLTIQRTQQEDSAVYLCASSLASTAGEAFFGQGTRLTVV.

J is TRBJ1-2 and V is TRBV7-2; D is perhaps TRBD1 (5 bases). Trimming left V 0 bases short and J 3 bases short, with 11 bases between. CDR3 length: 15 residues. Germline CDR1 SGHTA, CDR2 FQGNSA. The CDR3 DNA follows: TGTGCCAGCAGCTTAGCGCCCGGGGGGGACTATGGCTACACCTTC. Its protein is CASSLAPGGDYGYTF.

The chain joins TRBV7-6 to TRBJ1-1, with 8 bases that match TRBD1. The germline V gene has CDR1 SGHVS and CDR2 FNYEAQ. This CDR3 has 15 residues. V was clipped by 8 bases and J by 4 bases; unmatched bases: 12. DNA of the CDR3: TGTGCCAGCGGAATAGGCCAGGGGGCCATCACTGAAGCTTTCTTT. Translating it yields CASGIGQGAITEAFF.

The V and J genes are TRBV3-1 and TRBJ2-1; D gene ambiguous. The ends were cut back, 0 bases at V and 5 bases at J, with 8 bases in the middle. This CDR3 has 14 residues. Germline V CDR1 and CDR2: LGHDT, YNNKEL (reference sequence). The CDR3, as DNA: TGTGCCAGCAGCCAAGATCACGGCCACAATGAGCAGTTCTTC. It translates to CASSQDHGHNEQFF.

The V and J genes are TRBV7-2 and TRBJ1-1, with a possible D match to TRBD1 (6 bases). Trimming took 4 bases from V and 7 from J, leaving 13 bases between them. This CDR3 has 13 amino acids. Germline-derived CDR1 and CDR2 are SGHTA and FQGNSA. CDR3 sequence: CASSSMGAGEAFF. Written as DNA, the CDR3 is TGTGCCAGCAGCTCGATGGGGGCCGGTGAAGCTTTCTTT.

V and J are TRBV2 and TRBJ2-5; 11 bases line up with TRBD1. The CDR3 is made up of 15 amino acids. V dropped 3 bases and J dropped 4; count of bases not matched to a gene: 4. Germline V gene sequence: CDR1 SNHLY, CDR2 FYNNEI. CDR3 sequence: CASSDSGTGGETQYF. DNA of the CDR3: TGTGCCAGCAGTGATTCCGGGACAGGGGGAGAGACCCAGTACTTC.

This clonotype was found a few times. This chain's CDR3 is CASSGGQGFSYEQYF. CDR3 sequence (DNA): TGTGCCAGCAGCGGGGGACAGGGGTTCTCCTACGAGCAGTACTTC. The chain is built from TRBV5-5 and TRBJ2-7; 10 bases line up with TRBD1. The trim removed 4 bases at V and 0 bases at J, leaving 4 bases unmatched. Germline CDR1 reads SGHKS; CDR2 reads YYEKEE (reference sequence). This CDR3 region has 15 residues.

The table lists this clonotype with many counts. The V and J genes are TRBV7-8 and TRBJ1-6, with D unresolved. The CDR3 has 11 residues. The V gene lost 2 bases and the J gene lost 7 bases, with 0 bases spanning the gap. From germline, CDR1 is SGHVS and CDR2 FQNEAQ. The CDR3 reads CASSLNSPLHF. CDR3 bases: TGTGCCAGCAGCTTAAATTCACCCCTCCACTTT.

This clonotype was detected ten times or more. The rearrangement joins TRBV15 to TRBJ2-5, with 7 bases lining up with TRBD2. The CDR3 is made up of 15 amino acids. Germline loops: CDR1 LNHNV, CDR2 YYDKDF (reference sequence). V lost 3 bases, J lost 2 bases, and 6 bases stayed unmatched. CDR3 loop: CATSRGGREQETQYF. The CDR3 DNA reads as TGTGCCACCAGCAGGGGGGGGAGGGAGCAAGAGACCCAGTACTTC.

This clonotype was seen repeatedly, ten times or more. The rearrangement uses TRBV7-2 and TRBJ2-1, with D perhaps TRBD2 (5 bases). Germline assignment: CDR1 SGHTA and CDR2 FQGNSA. This CDR3 comprises 15 residues. V was cut by 1 base and J by 7 bases, with 14 bases left in between. The CDR3 sequence is CASSLDSANLNEQFF. CDR3 nucleotides: TGTGCCAGCAGCTTAGATAGCGCCAACTTAAATGAGCAGTTCTTC. The full variable domain, its missing parts supplied by reference TRBV7-2 and TRBJ2-1, is GAGVSQSPSNKVTEKGKDVELRCDPISGHTALYWYRQSLGQGLEFLIYFQGNSAPDKSGLPSDRFSAERTGGSVSTLTIQRTQQEDSAVYLCASSLDSANLNEQFFGPGTRLTVL.

CDR3: CASRVPGTGISDTQYF. CDR3 sequence (DNA): TGTGCCAGCAGGGTCCCCGGGACAGGGATTTCAGATACGCAGTATTTT. The genes are TRBV7-9 and TRBJ2-3, with TRBD1 matching 9 bases. The germline V gene has CDR1 SEHNR and CDR2 FQNEAQ (reference sequence). The CDR3 runs 16 residues. V trimming: 6 bases; J trimming: 4 bases; junction bases outside the gene matches: 11.

V usage is TRBV6-2 or TRBV6-3 and J usage is TRBJ1-1, with unresolved D. V lost 2 bases to trimming and J lost 0 bases, with 7 bases between them. The germline gives CDR1 MNHEY, CDR2 SVGEGT. The CDR3 runs to 14 residues. The DNA for the CDR3 is TGTGCCAGCAGTTACGGGCGGCTGAACACTGAAGCTTTCTTT. The encoded protein is CASSYGRLNTEAFF.

The CDR3 loop reads CASSLGPGVAETQYF. The CDR3 coding sequence is TGTGCCAGCAGCTTGGGCCCCGGGGTTGCGGAGACCCAGTACTTC. The chain links TRBV7-9 to TRBJ2-5; the D gene is possibly TRBD2 (5 bases). V gave up 3 bases and J gave up 5 bases, with 16 bases separating them. The CDR3 spans 15 residues. Germline-derived CDR1 and CDR2 are SEHNR and FQNEAQ (reference sequence). The variable domain in full, with the rest retrieved from reference TRBV7-9 and TRBJ2-5, is DTGVSQNPRHKITKRGQNVTFRCDPISEHNRLYWYRQTLGQGPEFLTYFQNEAQLEKSRLLSDRFSAERPKGSFSTLEIQRTEQGDSAMYLCASSLGPGVAETQYFGPGTRLLVL.

The rearrangement uses TRBV6-2 or TRBV6-3 and TRBJ2-7; D is unclear. Germline V gene sequence: CDR1 MNHEY, CDR2 SVGEGT. Trimming left V 6 bases short and J 5 bases short, with 20 bases between. CDR3 length: 15 amino acids. The CDR3 sequence: CASSPRRPGRNEQYF. Here the CDR3 DNA reads TGTGCCAGCAGCCCCCGCCGCCCCGGGCGCAACGAGCAGTACTTC.

This clonotype was observed many times. The rearrangement uses TRBV28 and TRBJ1-1, with unresolved D. Germline V gives CDR1 MDHEN, CDR2 SYDVKM. The CDR3 consists of 13 residues. The V gene lost 8 bases and the J gene lost 2 bases, with 12 bases spanning the gap. CDR3 amino acids: CASSGELNTEAFF. Here the CDR3 DNA reads TGTGCCAGCTCGGGAGAACTAAACACTGAAGCTTTCTTT.

J is TRBJ2-7 and V is TRBV7-3; 8 positions agree with TRBD1. V lost 4 bases to trimming and J lost 3 bases; unmatched junction nucleotides: 8. This CDR3 region has 15 residues. Germline V CDR1 and CDR2: SGHTA, FQGTGA. DNA of the CDR3: TGTGCCAGCAGCTCCCAGACAGGGGAAATCTACGAGCAGTACTTC. It specifies CASSSQTGEIYEQYF.

The chain links TRBV2 to TRBJ2-7, with 10 bases aligning to TRBD1. Germline-derived CDR1 and CDR2 are SNHLY and FYNNEI. Germline trimming cut 5 bases from V and 6 bases from J; bases unmatched to any gene: 7. The CDR3 has 14 amino acids. CDR3 sequence: CASSTGTGDSEQYF. The CDR3 DNA reads TGTGCCAGCAGTACCGGGACAGGGGATAGCGAGCAGTACTTC.

A few counts support this clonotype. Here the CDR3 reads CASSMDRSGEQFF. Here the CDR3 DNA reads TGTGCCAGTAGCATGGACAGGAGCGGTGAGCAGTTCTTC. The chain combines TRBV19 with TRBJ2-1, with 7 bases that match TRBD1. The V and J ends lost 6 bases and 9 bases, in that order; junction bases with no gene match: 8. CDR3 length: 13 amino acids. In germline, CDR1 is LNHDA, CDR2 SQIVND (reference sequence). The whole variable domain, remainder taken from reference TRBV19 and TRBJ2-1, is DGGITQSPKYLFRKEGQNVTLSCEQNLNHDAMYWYRQDPGQGLRLIYYSQIVNDFQKGDIAEGYSVSREKKESFPLTVTSAQKNPTAFYLCASSMDRSGEQFFGPGTRLTVL.

A few counts support this clonotype. The CDR3 sequence: CASSLSHMNTEAFF. The CDR3 nucleotides read TGTGCCAGCAGCTTATCACACATGAACACTGAAGCTTTCTTT. The J gene is TRBJ1-1, the V gene TRBV11-3, with D uncertain. V was clipped by 2 bases and J by 0 bases, with 7 bases between them. The CDR3 contains 14 residues. Germline V gives CDR1 SGHNT, CDR2 YENEEA.

V is TRBV7-2 and J is TRBJ2-3; possible D gene TRBD2, 6 bases. Germline V gene sequence: CDR1 SGHTA, CDR2 FQGNSA. Trimming removed 0 bases at V and 1 base at J, with 14 bases between. The CDR3 spans 17 residues. The CDR3 loop is CASSLAVVADRTDTQYF. The CDR3 nucleotides are TGTGCCAGCAGCTTAGCCGTCGTAGCGGATCGCACAGATACGCAGTATTTT.

This clonotype was counted a few times. The chain is built from TRBV12-3 or TRBV12-4 and TRBJ2-1; 8 positions agree with TRBD2. The CDR3 is made up of 14 amino acids. V was pared by 6 bases and J by 0 bases, with 1 base of the junction left unmatched. CDR3 residues: CASRAGVSYNEQFF. DNA for the CDR3: TGTGCCAGCAGAGCGGGGGTCTCCTACAATGAGCAGTTCTTC.

This clonotype has a count of ten or more. This sequence joins TRBV7-6 and TRBJ1-5; D is perhaps TRBD1 (6 bases). CDR1 SGHVS and CDR2 FNYEAQ come from the germline V gene. This CDR3 is 15 amino acids long. Between the trimmed V and J ends, which lost 5 bases and 6 bases, there was a span of 17 bases. CDR3 DNA: TGTGCCAGCAGCAAAGGGGGGGGCGTGGGTCAGCCCCAGCATTTT. Translating it yields CASSKGGGVGQPQHF. The full variable domain, in which reference TRBV7-6 and TRBJ1-5 provide the parts outside the CDR3, is GAGVSQSPRYKVTKRGQDVALRCDPISGHVSLYWYRQALGQGPEFLTYFNYEAQQDKSGLPNDRFSAERPEGSISTLTIQRTEQRDSAMYRCASSKGGGVGQPQHFGDGTRLSIL.

J is TRBJ2-7 and V is TRBV3-1; no clear D gene. The germline V gene has CDR1 LGHDT and CDR2 YNNKEL (reference sequence). The CDR3 has 13 amino acids. Trimming removed 6 bases from V and 2 bases from J, with 11 bases in between. CDR3 loop: CASSIDVTYEQYF. CDR3 coding DNA: TGTGCCAGCAGTATCGACGTAACCTACGAGCAGTACTTC.

This clonotype was detected only a few times. This rearrangement joins TRBV5-1 to TRBJ2-3; 10 bases line up with TRBD2. CDR3 length equals 16 residues. Looked up from germline, CDR1 is SGHRS and CDR2 is YFSETQ. Losses at the gene ends were 4 bases for V and 0 bases for J; bases not matched to a gene: 5. The CDR3 DNA reads as TGCGCCAGCAGCCGTTGGACTAGCGGAAGCACAGATACGCAGTATTTT. This translates into CASSRWTSGSTDTQYF.

This clonotype was seen a single time. In nucleotides, the CDR3 is TGTGCCAGCAAGGAAGGAGGCAATCAGCCCCAGCATTTT. It translates to CASKEGGNQPQHF. The chain joins TRBV6-5 to TRBJ1-5; D is undetermined. The CDR3 has 13 amino acids. Trimming removed 7 bases at V and 2 bases at J, with 9 bases between. In germline, CDR1 is MNHEY, CDR2 SVGAGI.

The rearrangement links TRBV2 to TRBJ2-7, with 9 bases matching TRBD1. The CDR3 sequence is 14 residues long. Losses at the gene ends were 9 bases for V and 0 bases for J; bases not matched to a gene: 6. The germline CDR1 and CDR2 sequences are SNHLY and FYNNEI. The CDR3 DNA reads as TGTGCCAGTAGTAAGACAGGGGGCTCCTACGAGCAGTACTTC. Residues: CASSKTGGSYEQYF.

The chain combines TRBV11-2 with TRBJ2-2, with 10 bases that match TRBD2. This CDR3 has 17 residues. J was trimmed by 7 bases and V by 5 bases; bases with no gene match: 13. In germline, CDR1 is SGHAT, CDR2 FQNNGV. The CDR3 protein is CASSPPGGTSVVGELFF. CDR3 bases: TGTGCCAGCAGCCCACCGGGGGGGACTAGCGTCGTCGGGGAGCTGTTTTTT.